A selection of T cell receptor beta chains follows, all from one sample in a study of identifying expanded T cells in peripheral blood. The method was immunoSEQ multiplex PCR; TCRdb's version includes in-frame clones alone and lacks a portion of them. The repertoire holds about 100,000 clones, with approximately 91% as singletons. The sample consisted of blood. These receptor sequences come from a person aged 18 to 70 in good health. Each CDR3 is given with its conserved first and last residue. A D gene is named only where the DNA matches it firmly. Rows may omit the clone size; those that give it use once, few, many or a size class.

-	16	TRBV7-3	-	CASSLYDRRGAGGYTF
TRBD2	14	TRBV6-5	-	CASSWEGPGDTQYF
-	14	TRBV19	-	CASSVNREPGELFF
-	13	TRBV30	-	CAWSLRSNQPQHF
TRBD2	16	TRBV18	-	CASSLSSGGTSYEQYF
TRBD1	14	TRBV2	once	CASSRQGGDEKLFF
-	13	TRBV2	once	CASTGGGTDTQYF
TRBD1	15	TRBV28	-	CASSLKDREAYEQYF
-	16	TRBV4-3	-	CASSQEQGGSYNEQFF
-	13	TRBV6-5	-	CASGENSNQPQHF
-	17	TRBV15	-	CATSREKEGQYTGELFF
-	13	TRBV7-9	-	CASSLDEGTEAFF
-	14	TRBV14	-	CASSLLGLSYEQYF
-	16	TRBV10-3	-	CAISMSSRGNTGELFF
TRBD1	17	TRBV25-1	-	CASSGSGTGGKWYGYTF
-	13	TRBV27	-	CASSPESPYEQYF
-	16	TRBV28	once	CASSLGSFGAGYEQYF
TRBD2	14	TRBV9	-	CASSSSGVAGEQFF
-	15	TRBV7-9	-	CASSREGDGAYEQYF
-	15	TRBV9	few	CASSAQGYSNQPQHF
-	13	TRBV6-5	-	CASRRSRAAEAFF
-	15	TRBV29-1	once	CSVPHGDTGANVLTF
-	12	TRBV29-1	-	CSVAPTLYGYTF
-	11	TRBV7-9	few	CASSPDLGAFF
-	10	TRBV7-9	-	CASSPLRGFF
-	17	TRBV14	few	CASSRGLMTIHSYEQYF
-	14	TRBV6-5	-	CASSYSGRTGELFF
-	14	TRBV30	-	CAWSGGTKGNTIYF
-	14	TRBV7-9	-	CASSLIGGTGELFF
TRBD1	14	TRBV5-1	-	CASRALNGQGEQYF
-	15	TRBV28	-	CASSPIESGANVLTF
TRBD1	16	TRBV7-9	-	CASSRTGTVRDNEQFF
-	14	TRBV30	-	CAWSVGRGNSPLHF
-	14	TRBV27	few	CASSLGFSGNTIYF
TRBD1	17	TRBV15	-	CATSRDYPRQGRGEAFF
-	15	TRBV7-9	-	CASSLGGRVDYEQYF
-	12	TRBV5-1	few	CASSEAQGIYTF
-	15	TRBV19	few	CASSIERQGNYGYTF
-	14	TRBV5-1	-	CASSLADLGEKLFF
-	16	TRBV7-9	once	CASSLVGLGDYNEQFF
-	11	TRBV5-1	-	CASSSPSQQFF
TRBD1	15	TRBV5-5	once	CASSSGTVAKNIQYF
TRBD2	17	TRBV28	-	CASSLPSSGSSTDTQYF
-	14	TRBV6-4	-	CASSSLSGTGELFF
-	14	TRBV6-5	-	CASSSQGRNQPQHF
-	17	TRBV9	-	CASSVDPGGLLVNEQFF
TRBD1	14	TRBV30	-	CAWETGLWDTEAFF
-	15	TRBV19	-	CASSIGPTRGNEQFF